The following is a T cell receptor (beta chain) sequence with its context. This sample is part of a study of blood T cell repertoires in COVID-19. As for the study in general: The study drew acute and convalescent COVID-19 samples from the United States, Italy and Spain. Sources were T cells, B-cell-depleted T cells, or PBMCs; the material itself was cDNA or gDNA.

Original methodology: Amplification of reference gene primers was used by the study to estimate nucleated cell counts. This table comes from immunoSEQ multiplex PCR, and its TCRdb copy is limited to in-frame clones, with some not included. Clonal size and the V and J genes are those of that table, whereas D and trimming came from the DNA. The sample has 150,000 or so clones, 86% seen once. Sequencing used peripheral blood. This sequence was found in a man aged 50-59 years with active or convalescent COVID-19.

This chain's CDR3 is CSVRTGVTEAFF. The CDR3 nucleotides read TGCAGCGTCCGGACAGGGGTGACTGAAGCTTTCTTT. This chain connects TRBV29-1 to TRBJ1-1; 9 bases match TRBD1. The V and J ends lost 6 bases and 5 bases, in that order; junction bases with no gene match: 4. The CDR3 loop spans 12 amino acids. Per the germline V gene, CDR1 is SQVTM and CDR2 is ANQGSEA.